One and the same sample provided the 24 T cell receptor beta chains below, sequenced in a study of T cell responses to AZD1222 COVID-19 vaccine. Repertoires were generated with immunoSEQ multiplex PCR, while TCRdb's copy carries only in-frame clones and drops some. Among about 160,000 clones listed, roughly 94% were seen once. The input for sequencing was peripheral blood, taken on day 0 of MenACWY control vaccination. These receptors were collected from an adult in good health.

The chain combines TRBV30 with TRBJ1-1; tentative D call: TRBD1 (5 bases). Germline CDR1 GTSNPN, CDR2 SVGIG (reference sequence). Trimming cost V 6 bases and J 5 bases, with 16 bases left between them. The CDR3 runs to 13 residues. The DNA of the CDR3 is TGTGCCTGTCTAGGGGTCGGAAGGACTGAAGCTTTCTTT. It translates to CACLGVGRTEAFF.

This clone was detected only once. The chain couples TRBV5-6 to TRBJ1-1; perhaps TRBD1 as D (5 bases). In germline, CDR1 is SGHDT, CDR2 YYEEEE. This CDR3 comprises 16 residues. V dropped 4 bases and J dropped 4 bases, with 20 bases sitting between them. CDR3 residues: CASSAGSKQAGTEAFF. The CDR3 coding sequence is TGTGCCAGCAGCGCGGGAAGTAAACAGGCCGGCACTGAAGCTTTCTTT.

The chain couples TRBV15 to TRBJ1-5; possibly TRBD1 for D (6 bases). Germline V gene lookup returns CDR1 LNHNV and CDR2 YYDKDF (reference sequence). The germline V and J ends were trimmed by 0 bases and 5 bases, with 14 bases remaining between them. The CDR3 extends over 16 amino acids. CDR3 nucleotide sequence: TGTGCCACCAGCAGAGACCCGGGGGGGGCCCATCAGCCCCAGCATTTT. This gives the protein CATSRDPGGAHQPQHF.

The chain recombines TRBV19 with TRBJ2-5, with TRBD2 identical over 13 bases. Germline CDR1 reads LNHDA; CDR2 reads SQIVND (reference sequence). The CDR3 loop spans 17 amino acids. Trimming took 10 bases from V and 4 from J; bases not matched to a gene: 15. CDR3 sequence reads: CATQRTSGRMGGETQYF. DNA of the CDR3: TGTGCCACGCAGAGGACTAGCGGGAGAATGGGAGGAGAGACCCAGTACTTC. The full variable domain, in which reference TRBV19 and TRBJ2-5 provide the parts outside the CDR3, is DGGITQSPKYLFRKEGQNVTLSCEQNLNHDAMYWYRQDPGQGLRLIYYSQIVNDFQKGDIAEGYSVSREKKESFPLTVTSAQKNPTAFYLCATQRTSGRMGGETQYFGPGTRLLVL.

This clone was detected only once. This chain joins TRBV18 and TRBJ2-7; TRBD1 aligns across 10 bases. The V segment lost 4 bases and the J segment 7 bases; nucleotides outside the gene matches: 7. The CDR3 is 14 residues long. The germline CDR1 and CDR2 sequences are KGHSH and LQKENI. CDR3 amino acids: CASSLRQGAREQYF. The CDR3 DNA reads TGTGCCAGCTCACTTCGACAGGGGGCGAGAGAGCAGTACTTC.

This clone was seen just once. The V gene is TRBV4-2, the J gene TRBJ1-6; 10 bases fit TRBD1. CDR1 is LGHNA and CDR2 is YNFKEQ in the germline V gene. The V and J ends lost 0 bases and 9 bases, in that order; junction bases with no gene match: 2. This CDR3 has 15 residues. The CDR3 region has the DNA TGTGCCAGCAGCCAAGAAGGGACAGGGGTTTCACCCCTCCACTTT. This sequence encodes CASSQEGTGVSPLHF.

This CDR3 is CAISEGGGTRYGYTF. The CDR3 DNA reads as TGTGCCATCAGTGAGGGGGGGGGAACCCGCTATGGCTACACCTTC. This rearrangement joins TRBV10-3 to TRBJ1-2; a possible D gene is TRBD1 (5 bases). V dropped 2 bases and J dropped 4 bases, with 14 bases sitting between them. The length of the CDR3 is 15 residues. Germline CDR1 ENHRY, CDR2 SYGVKD.

V gene TRBV27 combines with J gene TRBJ1-4, with TRBD1 identical over 7 bases. The J segment lost 3 bases and the V segment lost 0 bases, leaving 7 bases of the junction unmatched. Germline CDR1 reads MNHEY; CDR2 reads SMNVEV (reference sequence). The CDR3 length is 17 residues. The CDR3 is CASSLSKDRISNEKLFF. For the CDR3, the DNA is TGTGCCAGCAGTTTATCGAAGGACAGGATATCTAATGAAAAACTGTTTTTT.

The chain recombines TRBV5-1 with TRBJ1-1; D might be TRBD1 (6 bases). The CDR3 covers 14 residues. Germline V gives CDR1 SGHRS, CDR2 YFSETQ. Trimming took off 6 bases at V and 1 base at J, with 13 bases between the two ends. The CDR3 DNA is TGCGCCAGCACCCGTGGACAGTCGAACACTGAAGCTTTCTTT. Protein sequence: CASTRGQSNTEAFF.

The chain couples TRBV6-4 to TRBJ2-2; D not certain. In germline, CDR1 is MRHNA, CDR2 SNTAGT. CDR3 size: 15 residues. Deletions cut 6 bases from V and 0 bases from J, with 11 bases between. The CDR3 spells CASRAQSSNTGELFF. For the CDR3, the DNA is TGTGCCAGCAGAGCCCAAAGCTCGAACACCGGGGAGCTGTTTTTT.

This clone was detected ten times or more. The chain has TRBV30 and TRBJ1-6, with a weak D call TRBD1 (6 bases). The germline V gene encodes CDR1 GTSNPN and CDR2 SVGIG (reference sequence). Deletions cut 0 bases from V and 7 bases from J, with 10 bases between. The CDR3 consists of 14 residues. The CDR3 here is CAWSVGQGNSPLHF. DNA for the CDR3: TGTGCCTGGAGTGTAGGGCAGGGGAATTCACCCCTCCACTTT.

The chain employs TRBV24-1 and TRBJ1-5; D is perhaps TRBD1 (5 bases). Germline V CDR1 and CDR2: KGHDR, SFDVKD. The CDR3 loop spans 17 amino acids. The V end was cut by 3 bases, the J end by 2 bases, with 16 bases between. The CDR3 spells CATSDGEGPRGNQPQHF. The CDR3 DNA reads TGTGCCACCAGTGATGGGGAGGGACCCCGGGGCAATCAGCCCCAGCATTTT.

The genes are TRBV5-5 and TRBJ1-1; TRBD1 is a possible D gene (6 bases). The V gene lost 2 bases and the J gene lost 3 bases, with 11 bases spanning the gap. There are 14 residues in the CDR3. Germline-derived CDR1 and CDR2 are SGHKS and YYEKEE (reference sequence). The CDR3 nucleotides are TGTGCCAGCAGCTTTGGGGGCCCGTACACTGAAGCTTTCTTT. Its protein is CASSFGGPYTEAFF.

The chain has TRBV19 and TRBJ2-5; possible D gene TRBD2, 6 bases. Germline-derived CDR1 and CDR2 are LNHDA and SQIVND (reference sequence). The CDR3 extends over 16 amino acids. Trimming left V 1 base short and J 5 bases short, with 17 bases between. The CDR3 DNA reads as TGTGCCAGTAGTATAGGCGGGGTGGAGCTCGGCGAGACCCAGTACTTC. Its translation: CASSIGGVELGETQYF.

The chain couples TRBV12-3 or TRBV12-4 to TRBJ2-1; D gene unclear. V gave up 0 bases and J gave up 10 bases, with 7 bases separating them. The CDR3 spans 12 residues. The CDR3 nucleotides read TGTGCCAGCAGTTTAGCTGTCAGCGAGCAGTTCTTC. Translation gives CASSLAVSEQFF.

The chain's CDR3 is CASSMKVGEQFF. The CDR3 DNA reads TGTGCCAGTAGTATGAAAGTCGGGGAGCAGTTCTTC. This rearrangement joins TRBV19 to TRBJ2-1; no clear D. Trimming stripped 3 bases from V and 10 bases from J, with 10 bases between. This CDR3 is built from 12 residues. Germline CDR1 and CDR2: LNHDA and SQIVND (reference sequence).

In the case of this clone: This may be a read error: a much more frequent sequence differs by one nucleotide. Distinct nucleotide sequences in the sample also encode this CDR3. The J gene is TRBJ1-2, the V gene TRBV7-9, with 9 bases matching TRBD1. The V gene end was trimmed by 4 bases and the J gene end by 6 bases; junction bases not matched to a gene: 12. Germline V CDR1 and CDR2: SEHNR, FQNEAQ (reference sequence). The CDR3 is 16 amino acids. CDR3 residues: CASSSSRAGTGNGYTF. The CDR3 DNA reads as TGTGCCAGCAGCTCCTCCCGAGCCGGGACAGGGAATGGCTACACCTTC.

The V gene is TRBV18, the J gene TRBJ2-2, with TRBD1 as a possible D gene (5 bases). This CDR3 is built from 16 residues. V was shortened by 6 bases and J by 4 bases, with 18 bases between the two germline ends. Germline V gene sequence: CDR1 KGHSH, CDR2 LQKENI. The CDR3 sequence: CASSPTQGTVTGELFF. CDR3 coding DNA: TGTGCCAGCTCCCCGACCCAGGGAACGGTCACCGGGGAGCTGTTTTTT.

The chain uses TRBV10-3 and TRBJ2-5; D gene unclear. Germline V gene data show CDR1 as ENHRY and CDR2 as SYGVKD. There are 13 residues in the CDR3. V was shortened by 3 bases and J by 3 bases, with 8 bases between the two germline ends. CDR3 coding DNA: TGTGCCATCAGTGAACACTTGAAAGAGACCCAGTACTTC. This codes for CAISEHLKETQYF.

The chain joins TRBV7-8 to TRBJ2-2; the D gene is possibly TRBD2 (5 bases). Trimming left V 5 bases short and J 0 bases short, with 10 bases between. Germline CDR1 is SGHVS and CDR2 is FQNEAQ. The CDR3 runs to 15 residues. CDR3 in DNA: TGTGCCAGCAGCAATACTAGGGCGAACACCGGGGAGCTGTTTTTT. Translating gives CASSNTRANTGELFF.

The V gene is TRBV6-5, the J gene TRBJ2-2; 9 bases fit TRBD2. The germline V gene has CDR1 MNHEY and CDR2 SVGAGI. V lost 2 bases, J lost 6 bases, and 4 bases stayed unmatched. This CDR3 has 15 amino acids. In DNA, the CDR3 is TGTGCCAGCAGTTACCTCCTAGCGGGGTCCGGGGAGCTGTTTTTT. Its translation: CASSYLLAGSGELFF.

This chain links TRBV7-2 with TRBJ2-1; the D call may be TRBD1 or TRBD2 (5 bases each). This CDR3 comprises 12 residues. The ends were cut back, 6 bases at V and 10 bases at J, with 13 bases in the middle. Germline CDR1 SGHTA, CDR2 FQGNSA. This chain's CDR3 is CASRQGVGEQFF. The CDR3 DNA follows: TGTGCCAGCAGGCAGGGAGTAGGCGAGCAGTTCTTC. The variable domain in full, with the rest retrieved from reference TRBV7-2 and TRBJ2-1, is GAGVSQSPSNKVTEKGKDVELRCDPISGHTALYWYRQSLGQGLEFLIYFQGNSAPDKSGLPSDRFSAERTGGSVSTLTIQRTQQEDSAVYLCASRQGVGEQFFGPGTRLTVL.

The chain is built from TRBV4-2 and TRBJ1-1; tentatively, D is TRBD1 (5 bases). The length of the CDR3 is 13 residues. V was trimmed by 1 base and J by 4 bases, leaving 7 bases between them. Germline V gene data show CDR1 as LGHNA and CDR2 as YNFKEQ. For the CDR3, the DNA is TGTGCCAGCAGCCAAGGGGGACTCACTGAAGCTTTCTTT. Encoded protein: CASSQGGLTEAFF.

The V and J genes are TRBV27 and TRBJ1-1; possible D gene TRBD1, 6 bases. The CDR3 has 14 residues. Trimming stripped 8 bases from V and 4 bases from J, with 17 bases between. Germline values: CDR1 MNHEY, CDR2 SMNVEV (reference sequence). The DNA for the CDR3 is TGTGCCAGCGTCCCGGGGGCGGGTGCCACTGAAGCTTTCTTT. Translating it yields CASVPGAGATEAFF.